Shown below are 29 T cell receptor beta chains from a single sample sequenced in a study of T cells after yellow fever vaccination. A single record per CDR3 protein comes from TCRdb applying MiXCR to the 5' RACE reads. The sample carries around 600,000 distinct CDR3 sequences, approximately 13% recorded once. The specimen was PBMCs, collected on the day of the yellow fever booster vaccination. The receptors come from a man aged 30-40 years who received the YFV17D yellow fever vaccine.

In its sample, this clonotype was seen a few times. V and J are TRBV7-2 and TRBJ1-4; perhaps TRBD1 as D (5 bases). From germline, CDR1 is SGHTA and CDR2 FQGNSA. Trimming cost V 2 bases and J 4 bases, with 11 bases left between them. The CDR3 has 15 amino acids. CDR3 nucleotides: TGTGCCAGCAGCTTAAGTACGCAGGGTAATGAAAAACTGTTTTTT. Its translation is CASSLSTQGNEKLFF.

This chain links TRBV7-2 with TRBJ1-5; D remains ambiguous. The V gene lost 2 bases and the J gene lost 7 bases, with 18 bases spanning the gap. The germline V gene encodes CDR1 SGHTA and CDR2 FQGNSA. This CDR3 contains 16 residues. CDR3 region: CASSLSGGNAQQPQHF. The CDR3 DNA reads TGTGCCAGCAGCTTATCCGGAGGGAATGCTCAGCAGCCCCAGCATTTT.

The chain employs TRBV20-1 and TRBJ2-7, with a weak D call TRBD1 (6 bases). The germline V gene encodes CDR1 DFQATT and CDR2 SNEGSKA (reference sequence). Trimming shortened V by 6 bases and J by 0 bases, and 12 bases separated the two germline ends. There are 13 residues in the CDR3. The CDR3 loop is CSADRRSSYEQYF. CDR3 coding DNA: TGCAGTGCCGACAGGAGGAGCTCCTACGAGCAGTACTTC.

This clonotype was recorded at least ten times. The gene calls are TRBV20-1 and TRBJ2-5; maybe TRBD1 (5 bases). The CDR3 is 14 residues long. Per the germline V gene, CDR1 is DFQATT and CDR2 is SNEGSKA (reference sequence). The V end lost 3 bases, the J end lost 3 bases, and 14 bases lay between the germline ends. The CDR3 DNA sequence: TGCAGTGCTAGTGCCCAGGGTGGGGAAGAGACCCAGTACTTC. It encodes CSASAQGGEETQYF.

This chain joins TRBV12-3 or TRBV12-4 and TRBJ2-3; the D gene is possibly TRBD1 (6 bases). The germline V and J ends were trimmed by 6 bases and 5 bases, with 15 bases remaining between them. This CDR3 comprises 14 residues. DNA for the CDR3: TGTGCCAGCAGGAGGGACATAGCTAAAGATACGCAGTATTTT. This encodes CASRRDIAKDTQYF.

The sample holds one count of this clonotype. One end of the junction does not line up with germline, which may come from a read error. The chain recombines TRBV10-3 with TRBJ2-3; D is unresolved. CDR3 length: 13 amino acids. Germline V gene data show CDR1 as ENHRY and CDR2 as SYGVKD. This CDR3 reads CAFSESSSDTQYF. CDR3 bases: TGTGCCTTCAGTGAGTCGTCGTCAGATACGCAGTATTTT.

This clonotype was detected a few times. This sequence joins TRBV20-1 and TRBJ2-7; TRBD2 matches at 7 bases. V shed 3 bases, J shed 0 bases, and the junction held 2 bases outside the gene matches. Germline values: CDR1 DFQATT, CDR2 SNEGSKA (reference sequence). The CDR3 totals 13 residues. CDR3 coding DNA: TGCAGTGCTAGTTGGGGGGGCTCCTACGAGCAGTACTTC. Its translation is CSASWGGSYEQYF.

In its sample, this clonotype was seen a few times. The chain employs TRBV5-4 and TRBJ1-2; 7 bases fit TRBD1. Germline V lookup: CDR1 SGHNT, CDR2 YYREEE (reference sequence). V shed 1 base and J 3 bases; nucleotides not matched to a gene: 6. The CDR3 is 15 residues long. CDR3: CASSLRGQEHYGYTF. The CDR3 DNA reads TGTGCCAGCAGCTTGCGAGGACAGGAACACTATGGCTACACCTTC.

The chain joins TRBV5-5 to TRBJ2-1; the D is unclear. This CDR3 has 14 amino acids. Trimming stripped 3 bases from V and 1 base from J, with 8 bases between. Germline V lookup: CDR1 SGHKS, CDR2 YYEKEE (reference sequence). The CDR3: CASSSTISYNEQFF. DNA for the CDR3: TGTGCCAGCAGCTCCACAATATCCTACAATGAGCAGTTCTTC.

The rearrangement links TRBV12-3 or TRBV12-4 to TRBJ1-2; 7 bases match TRBD1. Unmatched junction bases numbered 10, after V lost 5 bases and J lost 4 bases. The CDR3 sequence is 15 residues long. The CDR3 spells CASSPRQGSAYGYTF. In DNA form, the CDR3 reads TGTGCCAGCAGTCCCCGACAGGGTTCCGCCTATGGCTACACCTTC.

Ten or more counts support this clonotype. The rearrangement uses TRBV20-1 and TRBJ1-5; 7 nucleotides line up with TRBD1. CDR1 and CDR2 from the germline V gene are DFQATT and SNEGSKA (reference sequence). CDR3 length: 13 amino acids. Trimming took 6 bases from V and 5 from J; bases not matched to a gene: 7. The CDR3: CSAHRGLHQPQHF. Here the CDR3 DNA reads TGCAGTGCCCACAGGGGCCTCCATCAGCCCCAGCATTTT.

This clonotype was picked up a small number of times. The chain employs TRBV6-1 and TRBJ2-1, with no clear D. The CDR3 contains 16 residues. The V and J ends lost 6 bases and 0 bases respectively, with 15 bases between them. Germline V gene sequence: CDR1 MNHNS, CDR2 SASEGT. The chain's CDR3 is CASRTLEASSYNEQFF. CDR3 DNA: TGTGCCAGCAGGACCTTAGAGGCCAGCTCCTACAATGAGCAGTTCTTC.

This clonotype was picked up a small number of times. V usage is TRBV18 and J usage is TRBJ2-2, with TRBD2 identical over 8 bases. CDR1 and CDR2 from the germline V gene are KGHSH and LQKENI. V shed 5 bases, J shed 1 base, and the junction held 12 bases outside the gene matches. There are 18 residues in the CDR3. The CDR3 nucleotides are TGTGCCAGCTCATCCTTCGGTAATAGCGGGAAGAACACCGGGGAGCTGTTTTTT. It encodes CASSSFGNSGKNTGELFF.

The chain couples TRBV20-1 to TRBJ1-1; TRBD1 is a possible D gene (6 bases). The V gene lost 5 bases and the J gene lost 3 bases, with 13 bases spanning the gap. The CDR3 spans 13 residues. The germline V gene encodes CDR1 DFQATT and CDR2 SNEGSKA (reference sequence). The CDR3 DNA reads as TGCAGTGCTTACCAGGACAGCTACACTGAAGCTTTCTTT. It codes for CSAYQDSYTEAFF.

This sequence joins TRBV5-6 and TRBJ1-6; weak D call: TRBD1 (6 bases). Germline assignment: CDR1 SGHDT and CDR2 YYEEEE. Trimming shortened V by 3 bases and J by 6 bases, and 19 bases separated the two germline ends. The CDR3 contains 17 residues. CDR3 in amino acids: CASSSWGAAMTNSPLHF. The CDR3 DNA sequence: TGTGCCAGCAGCTCCTGGGGGGCTGCGATGACTAATTCACCCCTCCACTTT.

The chain has TRBV7-2 and TRBJ2-5; D possibly corresponds to TRBD2 (6 bases). The germline CDR1 and CDR2 sequences are SGHTA and FQGNSA. This CDR3 comprises 13 residues. CDR3 coding DNA: TGTGCGAGTCGGGGACTGGCAAAAGAGACCCAGTACTTC. Translated, it gives CASRGLAKETQYF.

This chain's CDR3 is CASSQGNYPNEQFF. As DNA, the CDR3 is TGTGCCAGCAGCCAAGGTAACTACCCCAATGAGCAGTTCTTC. The chain carries TRBV4-2 and TRBJ2-1; the D is unclear. The CDR3 has 14 residues. Germline CDR1 reads LGHNA; CDR2 reads YNFKEQ. With 1 base removed from V and 6 bases from J, the gap between germline ends came to 10 bases.

This clonotype was observed a single time. The chain has TRBV20-1 and TRBJ2-3, with 12 bases that match TRBD2. There are 17 residues in the CDR3. The junction had 9 bases not matched to a gene; V was cut back by 1 base and J by 4 bases. The V gene's germline CDR1 is DFQATT and CDR2 SNEGSKA (reference sequence). The CDR3 DNA is TGCAGTGCTAGAGGAATGGTGGGGACTAGCGGGTCAGATACGCAGTATTTT. Amino acid sequence: CSARGMVGTSGSDTQYF.

This chain joins TRBV5-4 and TRBJ1-5; possibly TRBD1 for D (5 bases). The V gene lost 5 bases and the J gene lost 3 bases, with 15 bases spanning the gap. The germline V gene has CDR1 SGHNT and CDR2 YYREEE (reference sequence). The CDR3 has 15 residues. The CDR3 loop reads CASSTGGRSNQPQHF. DNA of the CDR3: TGTGCCAGCAGTACCGGGGGGAGGTCCAATCAGCCCCAGCATTTT.

V gene TRBV7-9 combines with J gene TRBJ2-1; 13 nucleotides align to TRBD2. V dropped 8 bases and J dropped 9; count of bases not matched to a gene: 7. Germline V gene data show CDR1 as SEHNR and CDR2 as FQNEAQ (reference sequence). The CDR3 contains 14 residues. CDR3 DNA: TGTGCCAGCCGTCCCGGGACTAGCGGGATTGAGCAGTTCTTC. Translation gives CASRPGTSGIEQFF.

This clonotype was seen at least ten times. J is TRBJ1-6 and V is TRBV7-9; TRBD1 matches 9 bases. Trimming took 5 bases from V and 7 from J; bases not matched to a gene: 3. This CDR3 is built from 14 residues. Germline V gene data show CDR1 as SEHNR and CDR2 as FQNEAQ (reference sequence). The CDR3 loop is CASSPTGGNSPLHF. CDR3 DNA: TGTGCCAGCAGCCCGACAGGGGGGAATTCACCCCTCCACTTT. Full variable domain (remainder filled in from reference TRBV7-9 and TRBJ1-6): DTGVSQNPRHKITKRGQNVTFRCDPISEHNRLYWYRQTLGQGPEFLTYFQNEAQLEKSRLLSDRFSAERPKGSFSTLEIQRTEQGDSAMYLCASSPTGGNSPLHFGNGTRLTVT.

The chain is built from TRBV5-1 and TRBJ2-3; D gene ambiguous. V was cut by 0 bases and J by 2 bases, with 7 bases left in between. The CDR3 runs to 14 residues. Germline assignment: CDR1 SGHRS and CDR2 YFSETQ. Here the CDR3 DNA reads TGCGCCAGCAGCTTGGGACTTTACACAGATACGCAGTATTTT. Translation gives CASSLGLYTDTQYF.

This clonotype was seen a few times. The chain couples TRBV5-6 to TRBJ2-4; D gene ambiguous. Trimming took off 4 bases at V and 2 bases at J, with 10 bases between the two ends. The CDR3 loop spans 14 amino acids. Per the germline V gene, CDR1 is SGHDT and CDR2 is YYEEEE. CDR3 bases: TGTGCCAGCAGCCCACCTTATCCCAAAAACATTCAGTACTTC. Protein: CASSPPYPKNIQYF.

The chain employs TRBV29-1 and TRBJ1-3; D gene uncertain. CDR3 length: 12 amino acids. The V end lost 7 bases, the J end lost 2 bases, and 9 bases lay between the germline ends. Germline CDR1 and CDR2: SQVTM and ANQGSEA. CDR3 amino acids: CSGRTAGNTIYF. As DNA, the CDR3 is TGCAGCGGTAGGACTGCTGGAAACACCATATATTTT.

The CDR3 protein is CASSPTLQWGTSYNEQFF. In DNA form, the CDR3 reads TGTGCCAGCTCACCTACCCTCCAGTGGGGTACCTCCTACAATGAGCAGTTCTTC. This chain connects TRBV18 to TRBJ2-1, with D unclear. With 3 bases removed from V and 0 bases from J, the gap between germline ends came to 18 bases. Germline V gives CDR1 KGHSH, CDR2 LQKENI. This CDR3 is 18 amino acids long.

The CDR3 loop reads CASSKGLAGGQYEQFF. The CDR3 nucleotides read TGTGCCAGCAGCAAAGGACTAGCGGGAGGCCAGTATGAGCAGTTCTTC. This rearrangement joins TRBV7-7 to TRBJ2-1; 14 nucleotides match TRBD2. The ends lost 5 bases at V and 8 bases at J; junction bases unmatched: 8. The CDR3 is 16 amino acids. CDR1 and CDR2 from the germline V gene are SSHAT and FNYEAQ (reference sequence).

The rearrangement uses TRBV20-1 and TRBJ2-1; maybe TRBD2 (6 bases). From germline, CDR1 is DFQATT and CDR2 SNEGSKA (reference sequence). V gave up 5 bases and J gave up 8 bases, with 16 bases separating them. The CDR3 is 13 residues long. The CDR3 sequence is CSAVAETYDEQFF. The DNA of the CDR3 is TGCAGTGCTGTAGCGGAGACTTACGATGAGCAGTTCTTC.

This clonotype appeared many times. The V gene is TRBV7-2, the J gene TRBJ2-3, with 13 bases matching TRBD2. Per germline, CDR1 SGHTA and CDR2 FQGNSA. The V gene end was trimmed by 3 bases and the J gene end by 4 bases; junction bases not matched to a gene: 4. The CDR3 runs 16 residues. The CDR3 bases are TGTGCCAGCAGCTTTGGACTAGCGGGAGTATCAGATACGCAGTATTTT. This gives the protein CASSFGLAGVSDTQYF.

Ten or more counts support this clonotype. The V and J genes are TRBV15 and TRBJ2-3, with 10 bases aligning to TRBD2. This CDR3 is 19 amino acids long. Germline CDR1 LNHNV, CDR2 YYDKDF (reference sequence). J gave up 2 bases and V 4 bases, and 15 bases lay outside the gene matches. The CDR3 coding sequence is TGTGCCACCAGCAAAAAATTGGTCGTAGCGGGAGGTTCCACAGATACGCAGTATTTT. It translates to CATSKKLVVAGGSTDTQYF.